The rows below give T cell receptor beta chains drawn from one sample of a study of OX40 agonist ivuxolimab in advanced cancers. Profiling relied on immunoSEQ multiplex PCR, and the TCRdb table lists in-frame clones only, not all of them. The table records 45,000 to 50,000 clones, approximately 90% of them present only once. The sample in question was CD4+ or CD8+ T cells sorted from blood, obtained in a trial of the OX40 agonist ivuxolimab. Receptors originate from an adult with an advanced solid tumor such as melanoma, head and neck, liver or kidney cancer. Both conserved end residues are part of each CDR3. The order of the fields is clone size, V gene, D gene, J gene, CDR3 protein, CDR3 DNA. D genes are given only for firm matches. Size tells how often a clone was seen (once, few, many) or the class of an expanded clone, and some rows leave it out.

>-|TRBV19|-|TRBJ1-1
CASSIRIRTEAFF
TGTGCCAGTAGTATCAGGATTCGCACTGAAGCTTTCTTT
>-|TRBV5-1|-|TRBJ2-5
CASSVPEDGTGETQYF
TGCGCCAGCAGCGTACCTGAGGACGGGACGGGGGAGACCCAGTACTTC
>-|TRBV27|TRBD1|TRBJ2-3
CASSLYRGLTDTQYF
TGTGCCAGCAGTTTATACAGGGGGCTCACAGATACGCAGTATTTT
>-|TRBV27|TRBD1|TRBJ2-4
CASSLWGPGGLAKNIQYF
TGTGCCAGCAGTTTATGGGGTCCAGGGGGTCTCGCCAAAAACATTCAGTACTTC
>-|TRBV7-9|TRBD1|TRBJ1-4
CASSSTTGGSSNEKLFF
TGTGCCAGCAGCTCCACGACAGGGGGCTCGTCTAATGAAAAACTGTTTTTT
>-|TRBV2|-|TRBJ1-5
CASSEEGEFNQPQHF
TGTGCCAGCAGTGAAGAGGGTGAGTTCAATCAGCCCCAGCATTTT
>-|TRBV13|-|TRBJ1-1
CASTSTTGRNTEAFF
TGTGCCAGCACCTCGACGACCGGGCGGAACACTGAAGCTTTCTTT
>-|TRBV5-6|TRBD2|TRBJ2-7
CASSLAASGGDYYEQYF
TGTGCCAGCAGCTTGGCCGCTAGCGGGGGGGACTACTACGAGCAGTACTTC
>-|TRBV5-1|-|TRBJ2-7
CASSFNSYEQYF
TGCGCCAGCAGCTTCAACTCCTACGAGCAGTACTTC
>-|TRBV9|-|TRBJ1-4
CASSVGEKLFF
TGTGCCAGCAGCGTAGGGGAAAAACTGTTTTTT
>-|TRBV11-3|TRBD2|TRBJ2-7
CASSLHLAGVHEQYF
TGTGCCAGCAGCTTACATCTAGCGGGAGTGCACGAGCAGTACTTC
>few|TRBV28|-|TRBJ2-2
CASSPTGNTGELFF
TGTGCCAGCAGCCCGACAGGGAACACCGGGGAGCTGTTTTTT
>-|TRBV19|TRBD2|TRBJ2-7
CASSIGGLAGVIEQYF
TGTGCCAGTAGTATAGGTGGACTAGCGGGAGTTATCGAGCAGTACTTC
>-|TRBV7-2|-|TRBJ2-3
CASSLLLGSGSSTDTQYF
TGTGCCAGCAGCTTACTCCTGGGTAGCGGTTCTAGCACAGATACGCAGTATTTT
>-|TRBV29-1|TRBD1|TRBJ2-3
CSVFPGEGQGTDTQYF
TGCAGCGTCTTCCCGGGTGAGGGACAGGGGACAGATACGCAGTATTTT
>-|TRBV2|-|TRBJ2-1
CASSVWGSYNEQFF
TGTGCCAGCAGTGTTTGGGGGAGCTACAATGAGCAGTTCTTC
>-|TRBV13|TRBD2|TRBJ2-1
CASSSSSGGADEQFF
TGTGCCAGCAGCTCCTCTAGCGGGGGGGCAGATGAGCAGTTCTTC
>-|TRBV19|-|TRBJ2-7
CASSGTQNYEQYF
TGTGCCAGTAGCGGGACACAAAACTACGAGCAGTACTTC
>once|TRBV9|TRBD1|TRBJ2-4
CASSVGSGGNIQYF
TGTGCCAGCAGCGTAGGGTCAGGGGGAAACATTCAGTACTTC
>once|TRBV30|-|TRBJ2-1
CAWTPRWRGNEQFF
TGTGCCTGGACCCCGCGGTGGAGGGGGAATGAGCAGTTCTTC
>-|TRBV6-5|-|TRBJ1-1
CASSTPGPTHF
TGTGCCAGCAGTACGCCGGGACCTACCCATTTT
>-|TRBV19|TRBD1|TRBJ2-7
CASSIRTGHPYEQYF
TGTGCCAGTAGTATCCGGACAGGCCACCCCTACGAGCAGTACTTC
>-|TRBV5-4|-|TRBJ1-1
CASSLFGGLMNTEAFF
TGTGCCAGCAGCTTGTTCGGGGGGCTCATGAACACTGAAGCTTTCTTT
>-|TRBV5-6|-|TRBJ2-1
CASSLGSLSYNEQFF
TGTGCCAGCAGCTTGGGTAGCCTCTCCTACAATGAGCAGTTCTTC
>once|TRBV7-9|TRBD2|TRBJ2-7
CASSPSRASGAYEQYF
TGTGCCAGCAGCCCGAGTCGGGCTAGCGGAGCCTACGAGCAGTACTTC
>-|TRBV29-1|TRBD1|TRBJ1-6
CSVFTGEGNSPLHF
TGCAGCGTATTCACAGGGGAGGGTAATTCACCCCTCCACTTT
>-|TRBV27|-|TRBJ1-2
CASSLTVNYGYTF
TGTGCCAGCAGTTTGACAGTGAACTATGGCTACACCTTC
>-|TRBV6-1|-|TRBJ2-5
CASSEGEGGVETQYF
TGTGCCAGCAGTGAAGGGGAAGGGGGGGTTGAGACCCAGTACTTC
>-|TRBV28|-|TRBJ2-7
CASSLGGRGREQYF
TGTGCCAGCAGTTTAGGGGGAAGGGGACGCGAGCAGTACTTC
>-|TRBV16|-|TRBJ2-7
CASSQSAVGQFVTEQYF
TGTGCCAGCAGCCAATCGGCGGTGGGGCAGTTCGTTACCGAGCAGTACTTC
>-|TRBV15|-|TRBJ2-7
CATSRARDRYEQYF
TGTGCCACCAGCAGAGCCCGGGACCGCTACGAGCAGTACTTC
>once|TRBV5-6|TRBD1|TRBJ2-1
CASSFGTGYPEQFF
TGTGCCAGCAGCTTCGGGACAGGGTACCCTGAGCAGTTCTTC
>-|TRBV28|-|TRBJ2-3
CASSLSGVGTDTQYF
TGTGCCAGCAGTTTATCAGGGGTAGGCACAGATACGCAGTATTTT
>-|TRBV11-2|-|TRBJ2-3
CASSSPTGDTQYF
TGTGCCAGCAGCTCCCCGACCGGCGATACGCAGTATTTT
>-|TRBV7-2|TRBD2|TRBJ2-1
CASSFLAGSDEQFF
TGTGCCAGCAGCTTCCTAGCGGGAAGCGATGAGCAGTTCTTC
>-|TRBV2|-|TRBJ1-2
CARSKGEGYTF
TGTGCCAGGAGCAAGGGGGAGGGCTACACCTTC
>-|TRBV5-1|TRBD2|TRBJ2-3
CASSLAPSGNADTQYF
TGCGCCAGCAGCTTGGCCCCTAGCGGGAATGCAGATACGCAGTATTTT
>-|TRBV27|-|TRBJ2-3
CASSLSVTDTQYF
TGTGCCAGCAGTTTATCGGTAACAGATACGCAGTATTTT
>-|TRBV9|TRBD1|TRBJ1-1
CASSYRTGSEAFF
TGTGCCAGCAGCTACCGGACAGGGAGTGAAGCTTTCTTT
>-|TRBV27|-|TRBJ1-4
CASSFKPLGTYATNEKLFF
TGTGCCAGCAGTTTCAAACCCCTGGGGACATACGCAACTAATGAAAAACTGTTTTTT
>once|TRBV7-2|TRBD1|TRBJ2-1
CASSLWDRGLHEQFF
TGTGCCAGCAGCTTGTGGGACAGGGGTCTCCATGAGCAGTTCTTC
>-|TRBV5-1|TRBD1|TRBJ2-3
CASSLEGTGADTQYF
TGCGCCAGCAGCTTGGAAGGGACAGGGGCGGATACGCAGTATTTT
>-|TRBV21-1|-|TRBJ2-5
CASSKCPLETGFLETQYF
TGTGCCAGCAGCAAATGCCCGTTAGAAACAGGGTTCCTAGAGACCCAGTACTTC
>-|TRBV27|TRBD2|TRBJ2-7
CASSSRTSIEQYF
TGTGCCAGCAGTTCTAGGACTAGCATCGAGCAGTACTTC
>-|TRBV9|-|TRBJ1-2
CASSPAEGYGYTF
TGTGCCAGCAGCCCGGCCGAAGGCTATGGCTACACCTTC
>-|TRBV6-4|TRBD2|TRBJ2-3
CASSAAPGLPTDTQYF
TGTGCCAGCAGCGCCGCCCCGGGACTACCCACAGATACGCAGTATTTT
>-|TRBV28|TRBD2|TRBJ2-7
CASTGGFDYEQYF
TGTGCCAGCACCGGGGGGTTTGACTACGAGCAGTACTTC
>-|TRBV7-8|-|TRBJ1-4
CASSRTNEKLFF
TGTGCCAGCAGCCGTACTAATGAAAAACTGTTTTTT
>-|TRBV4-1|TRBD1|TRBJ2-7
CASSLDRAYEQYF
TGCGCCAGCAGCCTTGACAGGGCCTACGAGCAGTACTTC
>-|TRBV28|-|TRBJ2-7
CASKETYEQYF
TGTGCCAGCAAAGAAACCTACGAGCAGTACTTC